This T cell receptor beta chain came from a study of blood T cell repertoires in COVID-19 (dated by TCRdb to 2020 to 2021). Broadly, across the study: The collaborator samples originated in the United States, Italy and Spain and spanned the acute and convalescent phases of COVID-19. The prospective study material was composed of cDNA or gDNA derived from T cells, B-cell-depleted T cells, or PBMCs. Deeply sampled blood TCRbeta repertoires from subjects exposed to, actively infected with, or recovered from COVID-19 were included in the dataset. The repertoires were made available in a free public database intended to serve as a resource for research on the immune response to SARS-CoV-2. The samples were drawn from the first 160 participants of the ongoing ImmuneRACE study and from 1,200 or so subjects provided by 6 global collaborators. A de-identified subject ID, COVID-19 status, age in years and sex were almost always included in the sample metadata. HLA class I and class II types, where available, came from metadata supplied by the sample provider rather than from assay-based typing.

From its cysteine to its phenylalanine, the CDR3 spans 13 amino acids. Of all the DNA, just the CDR3 is kept, 39 bases in frame from base 1. In the germline V gene, CDR1 corresponds to SGHDT and CDR2 to YYEEEE. V is cut by 1 base and J by 6 bases, and the space between the germline ends is 5 bases. Collaborating institutions collected whole blood in K2EDTA tubes following their own protocols. For TCRbeta analysis, collaborator samples were shipped as frozen whole blood, as isolated PBMCs, or as DNA extracted from either sample type. This clone was seen a few times. There is no known antigen for this receptor. No base qualities exist here, and no much larger clone lies one base off it. TCRbeta CDR3 regions were amplified from genomic DNA by means of the immunoSEQ Assay, a bias-controlled multiplex PCR. Turning to the authors' computational methods: Nucleated cell counts per sample were estimated from amplification of reference gene primers within the assay. To quantify the absolute abundance of each unique TCRbeta CDR3 rearrangement, sequence reads were collapsed and filtered. For each sample, productive Simpson clonality was calculated as the square root of Simpson's diversity index over productive rearrangements. In its TCRdb copy, this immuneACCESS table keeps in-frame sequences only and misses some clones. Where compared with another copy, unresolved V genes explain less than half of these, and the others have no known cause. The DNA gave D and trimming, while V, J and clone size come from that table. In this sample the table shows 55,000 to 80,000 clones, roughly 87% of which occur a single time. The ten largest clones add up to more than 8% of the sample.

What the research found in general, with its limitations: Clinical and demographic metadata were provided uncurated, with the amount varying by source and participant.

Recombination joined TRBV5-6 with TRBJ1-6; no D segment can be confidently identified. The receptor comes from a man between 50 and 59 years old with active COVID-19. Sequenced input: peripheral blood. The CDR3: CASSLLSNSPLHF. The DNA reads as follows: TGTGCCAGCAGCTTGTTGAGTAATTCACCCCTCCACTTT.